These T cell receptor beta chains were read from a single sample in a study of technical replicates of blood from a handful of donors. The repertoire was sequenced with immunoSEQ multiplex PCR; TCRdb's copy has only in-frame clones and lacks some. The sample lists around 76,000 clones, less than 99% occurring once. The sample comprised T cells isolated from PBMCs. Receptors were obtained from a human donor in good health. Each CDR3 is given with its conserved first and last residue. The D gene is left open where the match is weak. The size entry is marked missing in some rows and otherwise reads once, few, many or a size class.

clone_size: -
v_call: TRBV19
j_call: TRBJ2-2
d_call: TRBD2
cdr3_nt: TGTGCCAGTAGTTCGACTAGCGGGAGAACGTGGAACACCGGGGAGCTGTTTTTT
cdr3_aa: CASSSTSGRTWNTGELFF

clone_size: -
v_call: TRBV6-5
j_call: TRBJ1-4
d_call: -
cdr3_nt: TGTGCCAGCAGTTGGGGCATAGGGAATGAAAAACTGTTTTTT
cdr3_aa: CASSWGIGNEKLFF

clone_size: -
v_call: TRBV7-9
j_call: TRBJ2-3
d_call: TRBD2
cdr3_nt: TGTGCCAGCAGCACTAGCGGGAGTATTCATACGCAGTATTTT
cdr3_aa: CASSTSGSIHTQYF

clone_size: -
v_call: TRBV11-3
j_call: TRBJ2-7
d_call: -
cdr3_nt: TGTGCCAGCAGCTTACTAGCGACTACCTACGAGCAGTACTTC
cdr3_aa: CASSLLATTYEQYF

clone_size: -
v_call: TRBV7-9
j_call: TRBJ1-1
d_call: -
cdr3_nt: TGTGCCAGCAACCAAAACCAACTAGAAGCTTTCTTT
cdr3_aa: CASNQNQLEAFF

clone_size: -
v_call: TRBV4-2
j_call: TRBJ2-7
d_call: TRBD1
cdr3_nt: TGTGCCAGCAGCCTGCAACCGGGACAGAGCTACGAGCAGTACTTC
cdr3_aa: CASSLQPGQSYEQYF

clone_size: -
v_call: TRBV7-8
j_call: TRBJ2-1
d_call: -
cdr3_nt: TGTGCCAGCAGCTTATTGGGCAACTACAATGAGCAGTTCTTC
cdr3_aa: CASSLLGNYNEQFF

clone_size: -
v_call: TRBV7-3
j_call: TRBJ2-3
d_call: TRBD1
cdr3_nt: TGTGCCAGCAGCTTAGCAGGGACAGGGCAGTATTTT
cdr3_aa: CASSLAGTGQYF

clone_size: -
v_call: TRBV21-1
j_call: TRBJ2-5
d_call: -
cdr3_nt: TGTGCCAGAATACAAGAGACCCAGTACTTC
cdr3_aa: CARIQETQYF

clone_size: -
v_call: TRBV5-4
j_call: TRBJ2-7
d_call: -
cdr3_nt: TGTGCCAGCAGCTTAGGCGGTCGTTACGAGCAGTACTTC
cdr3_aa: CASSLGGRYEQYF

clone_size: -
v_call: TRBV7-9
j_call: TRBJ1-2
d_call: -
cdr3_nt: TGTGCCAGCAGCCCGGGGGGTTTTTATGGCTACACCTTC
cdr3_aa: CASSPGGFYGYTF

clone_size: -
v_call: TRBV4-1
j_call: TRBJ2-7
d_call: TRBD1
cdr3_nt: TGCGCCAGCAGCCAGAAGACAGGGTCCTACGAGCAGTACTTC
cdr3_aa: CASSQKTGSYEQYF

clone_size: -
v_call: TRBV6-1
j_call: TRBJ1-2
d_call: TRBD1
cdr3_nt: TGTGCCAGCACCGAGACAGGGTATGGCTACACCTTC
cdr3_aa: CASTETGYGYTF

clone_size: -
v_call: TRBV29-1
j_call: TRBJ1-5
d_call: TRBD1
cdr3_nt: TGCAGCGTGACACAGGGGCTGAATCAGCCCCAGCATTTT
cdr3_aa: CSVTQGLNQPQHF

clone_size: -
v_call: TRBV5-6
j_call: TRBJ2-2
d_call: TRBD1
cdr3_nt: TGTGCCAGCAGCTGGGGACAGGCGAACACCGGGGAGCTGTTTTTT
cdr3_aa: CASSWGQANTGELFF

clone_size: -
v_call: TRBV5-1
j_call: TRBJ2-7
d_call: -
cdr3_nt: TGCGCCAGCAGCTTGGGTGGACAGATCGACGAGCAGTACTTC
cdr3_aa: CASSLGGQIDEQYF

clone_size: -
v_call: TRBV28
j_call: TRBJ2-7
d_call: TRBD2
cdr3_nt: TGTGCCAGCAGTTTACCCTCTAGCGGGAGCTTTGGGGAGCAGTACTTC
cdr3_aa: CASSLPSSGSFGEQYF

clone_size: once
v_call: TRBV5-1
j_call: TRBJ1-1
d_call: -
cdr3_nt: TGCGCCAGCAGCTTGGCCATCTCAGGTGAAGCTTTCTTT
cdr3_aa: CASSLAISGEAFF

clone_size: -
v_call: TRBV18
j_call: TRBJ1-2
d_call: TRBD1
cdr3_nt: TGTGCCAGCTCACCACGGGGACAGGGGGCGAGTGGCTACACCTTC
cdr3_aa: CASSPRGQGASGYTF

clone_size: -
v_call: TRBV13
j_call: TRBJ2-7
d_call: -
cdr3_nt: TGTGCCAGCAGCTTAGGGGAGGTAAGGCAGTACTTC
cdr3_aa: CASSLGEVRQYF

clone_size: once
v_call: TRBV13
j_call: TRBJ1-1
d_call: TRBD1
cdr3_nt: TGTGCCAGCAGCTTAGTCGGACAGGGTATTACTGAAGCTTTCTTT
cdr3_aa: CASSLVGQGITEAFF

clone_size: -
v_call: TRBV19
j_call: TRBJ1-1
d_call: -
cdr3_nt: TGTGCCAGTAGTATTATTGGCTTACTGAACACTGAAGCTTTCTTT
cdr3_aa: CASSIIGLLNTEAFF

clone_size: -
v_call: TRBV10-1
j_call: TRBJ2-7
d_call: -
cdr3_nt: TGCGCCAGCAGTGAGTCCACCAGCTACGAGCAGTACTTC
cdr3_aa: CASSESTSYEQYF

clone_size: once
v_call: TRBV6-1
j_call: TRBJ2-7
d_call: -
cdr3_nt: TGTGCCAGCAGTGAAGCGCGAAAAGGGGTATCCTACGAGCAGTACTTC
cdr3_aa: CASSEARKGVSYEQYF

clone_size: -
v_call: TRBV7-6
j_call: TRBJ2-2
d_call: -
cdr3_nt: TGTGCCAGCAGCTTCCGGGAGAGCACCGGGGAGCTGTTTTTT
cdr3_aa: CASSFRESTGELFF

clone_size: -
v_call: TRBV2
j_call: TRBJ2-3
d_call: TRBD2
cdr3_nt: TGTGCCAGCAGCCGGGGACTAGCCGGATCCTCGCCCTACACAGATACGCAGTATTTT
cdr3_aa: CASSRGLAGSSPYTDTQYF

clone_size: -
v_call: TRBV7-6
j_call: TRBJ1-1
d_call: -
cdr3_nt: TGTGCCAGCAGCCAGGACAGTCCTTACACTGAAGCTTTCTTT
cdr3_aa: CASSQDSPYTEAFF

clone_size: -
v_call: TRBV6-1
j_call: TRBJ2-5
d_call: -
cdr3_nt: TGTGCCAGCAGTGAGGGGGCCCTAGAGACCCAGTACTTC
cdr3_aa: CASSEGALETQYF

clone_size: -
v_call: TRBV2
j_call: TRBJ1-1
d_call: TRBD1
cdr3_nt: TGTGCCAGCAGCCCCAGGGGGCAGTTTTCTAACACTGAAGCTTTCTTT
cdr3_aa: CASSPRGQFSNTEAFF